This entry features one T cell receptor delta chain sequence. This clone is deemed medium-sized (0.01 to 0.1%). Its antigen remains undetermined. It has no much larger one-base neighbor in the sample; base qualities were not kept. This sample includes further DNA sequences coding for the same CDR3. From the cysteine through the phenylalanine, the CDR3 covers 22 amino acids. Only the CDR3 part of the read is kept: 66 bases, read in frame from the first base. The germline V gene provides CDR1 TSWWSYY and CDR2 QGS. V trim: 1 base; J trim: 2 bases; unmatched bases: 22. This sample is part of a study of γδ T cells in repeated Plasmodium falciparum infection (dated by TCRdb to the early 2020s). Looking at the study overall: In the natural-infection arm, Malian children exposed to intense seasonal malaria transmission were enrolled and compared against age and gender matched Australian children. About five malaria-naive U.S. adults underwent four controlled human malaria infections by bites from P. falciparum NF54-infected Anopheles stephensi mosquitoes over about 640 days. Samples from controlled-infection subjects were taken at baseline, just before selected infections, and 21 days after each infection. Malian gammadelta TCR repertoires were analysed cross-sectionally during no-transmission periods and longitudinally across acute febrile malaria episodes. The study examined how repeated Plasmodium falciparum infection shapes the human gammadelta T cell repertoire, using natural infection in Mali and controlled human malaria infection.

What the research found in general, with its limitations: Waves of new clonotype selection in Vdelta2-negative, largely Vdelta1+, gammadelta TCR repertoires appeared to be driven by repeated controlled infections. Generalizability was limited because the Malian cohort was drawn from a small rural village of predominantly one ethnic group. A highly stable polyclonal repertoire over time and infection, with many inter-individual overlapping TCRgamma sequences, was shown by Vgamma9/Vdelta2+ TCR repertoires. Compared with Australian children, Malian children appeared to have Vdelta2-negative gammadelta TCR repertoires that were more clonally expanded, less diverse and less shared. The controlled-infection cohort was small, limiting analysis of inter-individual variability in gammadelta T cell responses.

Vgamma9/Vdelta2+ and Vdelta2-negative gammadelta T cell populations were flow-sorted from peripheral blood mononuclear cells for bulk TCR repertoire analysis. Library construction relied on multiplex PCR. The sample was run on an Illumina MiSeq. Each sorted gammadelta T cell sample was sequenced for both the TCR gamma (TRG) and TCR delta (TRD) chains. The original pipeline was this. Repertoire analyses included clonotype tree plots, accumulated frequency of the top 20 clonotypes, diversity index (DI) and D75 metrics. The public reads were reprocessed by TCRdb using CATT, and rows of matching DNA were later combined. TCRdb, not the original authors, processed these V and J calls. The sample records about 48,000 delta-chain clones, roughly 1.6% of which are singletons. The ten largest account for over 7% of the sample.

The source material was gamma-delta T cells from blood. The chain couples TRDV1 to TRDJ1, and 10 junctional nucleotides match TRDD3. The receptor comes from a pool of human donors (malaria-infected and uninfected, not separated). The nucleotide sequence is given as TGTGCTCTTGGGGAACCCCCTTCGGGGGGGGATACGCGTGGACGAGGGACCGATAAACTCATCTTT. It specifies CALGEPPSGGDTRGRGTDKLIF.